This TCR beta chain comes out of a study of blood T cell repertoires in COVID-19. On the study more broadly: The United States, Italy and Spain were the sources of the acute and convalescent COVID-19 samples. PBMCs, B-cell-depleted T cells, or T cells provided the cDNA or gDNA that made up the material.

This CDR3 spans 17 amino acids. Trimming shortened V by 6 bases and J by 8 bases, and 26 bases separated the two germline ends. Germline CDR1 and CDR2: GTSNPN and SVGIG (reference sequence). In the source study's methods: From reference gene primer amplification, estimates of nucleated cell counts were derived. Sequenced by immunoSEQ multiplex PCR; TCRdb stores in-frame clones only, minus some. V, J and clone size reflect that table, while D and trimming were determined from the DNA. The table lists about 57,000 clones, 65% to 80% of them singletons. The TCR originated in a man in his fifties or sixties with acute or convalescent COVID-19. The rearrangement joins TRBV30 to TRBJ1-6, with D hard to call. Sequencing was carried out using peripheral blood. DNA for the CDR3: TGTGCCTGTTCCCCCGCGGCCCCCGGATATCATTATTCACCCCTCCACTTT. It codes for CACSPAAPGYHYSPLHF.